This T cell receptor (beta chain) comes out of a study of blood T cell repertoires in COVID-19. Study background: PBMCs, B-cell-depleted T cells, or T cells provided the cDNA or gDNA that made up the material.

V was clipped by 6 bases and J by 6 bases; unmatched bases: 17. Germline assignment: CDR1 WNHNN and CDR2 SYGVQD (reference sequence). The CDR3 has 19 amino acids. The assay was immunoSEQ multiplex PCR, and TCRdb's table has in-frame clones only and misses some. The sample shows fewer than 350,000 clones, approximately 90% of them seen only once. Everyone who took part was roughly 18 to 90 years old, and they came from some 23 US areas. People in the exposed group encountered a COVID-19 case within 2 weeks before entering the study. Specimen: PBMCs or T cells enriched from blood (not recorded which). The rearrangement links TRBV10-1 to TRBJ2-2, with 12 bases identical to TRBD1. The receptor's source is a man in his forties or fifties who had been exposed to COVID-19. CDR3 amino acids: CASRRPGQGASLMPGELFF. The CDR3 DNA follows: TGCGCCAGCAGAAGACCGGGACAGGGGGCTTCATTGATGCCCGGGGAGCTGTTTTTT.